These 17 T cell receptor beta chains share one sample of origin, sequenced in a study of T-cell memory formation after mild COVID-19. TCRdb re-derived calls from the 5' RACE reads in MiXCR, one entry per CDR3 protein. The data contain fewer than 350,000 distinct CDR3 sequences, approximately 8% of them seen just once; the ten biggest clones take up under 25%. The specimen was PBMCs or a T cell subset sorted from them (not recorded which). These TCRs come from a man younger than 30 who had mild COVID-19 (a few samples of this study predate the infection). Cell type and time point are not known.

The chain carries TRBV10-3 and TRBJ2-6; TRBD1 or TRBD2 may be the D gene (6 bases each). From germline, CDR1 is ENHRY and CDR2 SYGVKD. Trimming left V 8 bases short and J 3 bases short, with 20 bases between. The CDR3 is 17 amino acids. The CDR3 DNA is TGTGCCATCCACACTGAGGGGGGCGTTCGTGGGGCCAACGTCCTGACTTTC. It encodes CAIHTEGGVRGANVLTF.

This clonotype was picked up a small number of times. CDR3 residues: CASSSPDTYQETQYF. The CDR3 DNA is TGTGCCAGCAGTTCCCCGGACACGTACCAAGAGACCCAGTACTTC. The rearrangement joins TRBV6-2 or TRBV6-3 to TRBJ2-5; D is perhaps TRBD1 (5 bases). Trimming stripped 4 bases from V and 0 bases from J, with 12 bases between. This CDR3 has 15 amino acids. CDR1 and CDR2 from the germline V gene are MNHEY and SVGEGT.

This clonotype was found a few times. This sequence joins TRBV7-9 and TRBJ1-2, with 7 bases lining up with TRBD1. Per the germline V gene, CDR1 is SEHNR and CDR2 is FQNEAQ (reference sequence). The CDR3 consists of 15 residues. V was clipped by 5 bases and J by 8 bases; unmatched bases: 14. This chain's CDR3 is CASSLPTGRGVGYTF. Here the CDR3 DNA reads TGTGCCAGCAGCCTCCCGACAGGGAGAGGAGTGGGCTACACCTTC.

The J gene is TRBJ2-1, the V gene TRBV27; D not certain. Germline V gives CDR1 MNHEY, CDR2 SMNVEV (reference sequence). The CDR3 consists of 13 residues. Between the trimmed V and J ends, which lost 6 bases and 9 bases, there was a span of 15 bases. The CDR3 reads CASSISPLGEQFF. In DNA form, the CDR3 reads TGTGCCAGCAGCATCTCACCCCTTGGTGAGCAGTTCTTC.

This clonotype was seen repeatedly, ten times or more. The rearrangement links TRBV5-1 to TRBJ2-2; a possible D gene is TRBD1 (6 bases). The ends were cut back, 1 base at V and 2 bases at J, with 24 bases in the middle. Germline V gene data show CDR1 as SGHRS and CDR2 as YFSETQ. The CDR3 extends over 20 amino acids. This chain's CDR3 is CASSLMPSTLGTPNTGELFF. Written as DNA, the CDR3 is TGCGCCAGCAGCTTGATGCCTTCGACGTTGGGGACACCAAACACCGGGGAGCTGTTTTTT.

This clonotype was seen more than once but under ten times. The chain employs TRBV5-1 and TRBJ2-1; D remains unclear. V gave up 5 bases and J gave up 8 bases, with 17 bases separating them. CDR3 length equals 14 residues. In germline, CDR1 is SGHRS, CDR2 YFSETQ. The CDR3 DNA sequence: TGCGCCAGCAGTCCCTCTAGGACGGGCCATGAGCAGTTCTTC. Its translation is CASSPSRTGHEQFF.

This clonotype has ten or more counts. A junction boundary mismatches the germline segment, possibly from a read error. The CDR3, as DNA: TGTGCCAGCAGTTTGGGACAGCTCCCCGGGGATGAGCAGTTCTTC. Protein sequence: CASSLGQLPGDEQFF. The chain joins TRBV5-5 to TRBJ2-1; 7 nucleotides agree with TRBD1. Germline-derived CDR1 and CDR2 are SGHKS and YYEKEE (reference sequence). The CDR3 contains 15 residues.

This clonotype came up many times. The chain is built from TRBV3-1 and TRBJ1-2; possible D gene TRBD1, 5 bases. Deletions cut 8 bases from V and 6 bases from J, with 10 bases between. Per the germline V gene, CDR1 is LGHDT and CDR2 is YNNKEL (reference sequence). The CDR3 spans 11 residues. CDR3 in DNA: TGTGCCAGCTTCGGGGGGGATGGCTACACCTTC. Protein product: CASFGGDGYTF.

This clonotype occurred a few times. This chain links TRBV7-3 with TRBJ2-3; no definite D call. This CDR3 spans 15 amino acids. V lost 2 bases, J lost 6 bases, and 15 bases lay in between. Germline V gives CDR1 SGHTA, CDR2 FQGTGA. Written as DNA, the CDR3 is TGTGCCAGCAGCTTATGGACCAAGATTACGGATACGCAGTATTTT. Amino acid sequence: CASSLWTKITDTQYF.

In its sample, this clonotype was seen many times. The genes are TRBV4-3 and TRBJ1-2; no clear D gene. The CDR3 consists of 13 residues. Germline V gene lookup returns CDR1 LGHNA and CDR2 YSLEER. Trimming pared 1 base from V and 7 bases from J, leaving 10 bases between. The CDR3 sequence is CASSQVAGGGYTF. The CDR3 region has the DNA TGCGCCAGCAGCCAAGTGGCAGGCGGTGGCTACACCTTC.

This clonotype was found a few times. The chain has TRBV6-5 and TRBJ2-7, with a possible D match to TRBD1 (6 bases). The CDR3 has 16 amino acids. Germline CDR1 MNHEY, CDR2 SVGAGI. Trimming removed 7 bases at V and 2 bases at J, with 21 bases between. CDR3 in amino acids: CASTSGTLGFAYEQYV. The CDR3 coding sequence is TGTGCCAGCACCTCCGGGACACTGGGGTTTGCCTACGAGCAGTACGTC.

The table lists this clonotype with a few counts. This chain connects TRBV29-1 to TRBJ1-1, with a tentative D call TRBD1 (6 bases). The CDR3 contains 14 residues. V was trimmed by 6 bases and J by 0 bases, leaving 14 bases between them. Germline V gene lookup returns CDR1 SQVTM and CDR2 ANQGSEA. The CDR3 protein is CSVLPGHLNTEAFF. The DNA of the CDR3 is TGCAGCGTCCTTCCGGGACACTTGAACACTGAAGCTTTCTTT.

This chain joins TRBV14 and TRBJ2-3; the D call may be TRBD1 or TRBD2 (5 bases each). The CDR3 extends over 18 amino acids. Germline-derived CDR1 and CDR2 are SGHDN and FVKESK. V lost 3 bases and J lost 0, with 19 bases in between. The CDR3 DNA reads TGTGCCAGCAGCCACCACCTAGGTAGGGACGGAAGCACAGATACGCAGTATTTT. Translation gives CASSHHLGRDGSTDTQYF.

This clonotype appeared a single time. V gene TRBV19 combines with J gene TRBJ1-5; D gene uncertain. Trimming pared 6 bases from V and 3 bases from J, leaving 9 bases between. The CDR3 is made up of 13 amino acids. In germline, CDR1 is LNHDA, CDR2 SQIVND (reference sequence). This CDR3 is CASRSAPNQPQHF. Written as DNA, the CDR3 is TGTGCCAGTAGGTCAGCCCCCAATCAGCCCCAGCATTTT.

The CDR3 sequence is CASSQVGKDSYEQYV. The CDR3, as DNA: TGTGCCAGCAGCCAAGTCGGAAAGGACAGTTACGAGCAGTACGTC. This chain joins TRBV14 and TRBJ2-7, with D possibly being TRBD1 (6 bases). The ends were cut back, 1 base at V and 4 bases at J, with 14 bases in the middle. The CDR3 contains 15 residues. Germline loops: CDR1 SGHDN, CDR2 FVKESK.

This clonotype has at least ten counts. This chain links TRBV7-6 with TRBJ2-3; 7 nucleotides line up with TRBD1. CDR3 length equals 14 residues. V was clipped by 3 bases and J by 6 bases; unmatched bases: 6. The germline gives CDR1 SGHVS, CDR2 FNYEAQ. The DNA of the CDR3 is TGTGCCAGCAGCTTGACAGGGTCGTTGGATACGCAGTATTTT. This codes for CASSLTGSLDTQYF.

This clonotype has a handful of counts. The chain carries TRBV7-9 and TRBJ2-5; the match to TRBD2 covers 8 bases. Looked up from germline, CDR1 is SEHNR and CDR2 is FQNEAQ (reference sequence). The CDR3 loop spans 15 amino acids. With V trimmed by 3 bases and J by 5 bases, 8 bases remained unmatched. The CDR3 DNA is TGTGCCAGCAGCTTCCCGAGCGGGGGTGAGGAGACCCAGTACTTC. It codes for CASSFPSGGEETQYF. Full variable domain (missing parts from reference TRBV7-9 and TRBJ2-5): DTGVSQNPRHKITKRGQNVTFRCDPISEHNRLYWYRQTLGQGPEFLTYFQNEAQLEKSRLLSDRFSAERPKGSFSTLEIQRTEQGDSAMYLCASSFPSGGEETQYFGPGTRLLVL.